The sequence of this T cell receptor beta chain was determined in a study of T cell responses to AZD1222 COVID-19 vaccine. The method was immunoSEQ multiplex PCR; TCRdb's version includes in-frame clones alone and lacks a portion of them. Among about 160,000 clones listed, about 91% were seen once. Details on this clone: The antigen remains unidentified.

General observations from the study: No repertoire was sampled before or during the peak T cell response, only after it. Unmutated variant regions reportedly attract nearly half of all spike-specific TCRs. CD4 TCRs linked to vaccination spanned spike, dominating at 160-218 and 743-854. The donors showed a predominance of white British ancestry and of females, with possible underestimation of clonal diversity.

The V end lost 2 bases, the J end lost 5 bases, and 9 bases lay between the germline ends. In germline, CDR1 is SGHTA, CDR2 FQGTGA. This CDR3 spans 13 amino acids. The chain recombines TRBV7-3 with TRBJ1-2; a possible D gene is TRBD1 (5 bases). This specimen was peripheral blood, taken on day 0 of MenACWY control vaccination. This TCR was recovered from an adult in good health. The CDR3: CASSLPGRYGYTF. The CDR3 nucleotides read TGTGCCAGCAGCTTACCAGGGAGATATGGCTACACCTTC.